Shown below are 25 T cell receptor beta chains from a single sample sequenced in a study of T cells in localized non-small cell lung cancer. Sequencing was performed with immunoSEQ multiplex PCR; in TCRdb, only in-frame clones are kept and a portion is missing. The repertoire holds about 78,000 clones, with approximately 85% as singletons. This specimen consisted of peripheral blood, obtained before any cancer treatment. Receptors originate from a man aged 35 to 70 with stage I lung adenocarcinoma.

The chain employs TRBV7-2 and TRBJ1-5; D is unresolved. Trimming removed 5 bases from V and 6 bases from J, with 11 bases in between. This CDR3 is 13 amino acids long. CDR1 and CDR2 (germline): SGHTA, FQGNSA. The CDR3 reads CASSDQDLQPQHF. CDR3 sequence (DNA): TGTGCCAGCAGCGATCAGGACCTTCAGCCCCAGCATTTT.

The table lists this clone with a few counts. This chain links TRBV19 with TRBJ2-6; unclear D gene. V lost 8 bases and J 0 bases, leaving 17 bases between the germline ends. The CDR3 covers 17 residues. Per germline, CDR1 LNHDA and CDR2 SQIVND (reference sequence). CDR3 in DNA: TGTGCCAGTCTCCTCAGAGGCCCCGTCTCTGGGGCCAACGTCCTGACTTTC. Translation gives CASLLRGPVSGANVLTF.

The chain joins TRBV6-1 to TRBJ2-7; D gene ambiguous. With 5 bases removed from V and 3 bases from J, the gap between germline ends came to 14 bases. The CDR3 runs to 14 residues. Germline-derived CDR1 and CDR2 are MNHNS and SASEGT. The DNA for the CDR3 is TGTGCCAGCAGTCCACAACCAGGCGACTACGAGCAGTACTTC. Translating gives CASSPQPGDYEQYF.

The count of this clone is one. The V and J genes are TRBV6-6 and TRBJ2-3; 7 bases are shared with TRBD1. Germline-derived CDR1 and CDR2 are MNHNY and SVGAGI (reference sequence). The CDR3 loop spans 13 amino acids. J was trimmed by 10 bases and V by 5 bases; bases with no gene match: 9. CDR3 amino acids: CASSPQRQGSQYF. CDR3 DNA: TGTGCCAGCAGTCCTCAAAGACAGGGTTCGCAGTATTTT.

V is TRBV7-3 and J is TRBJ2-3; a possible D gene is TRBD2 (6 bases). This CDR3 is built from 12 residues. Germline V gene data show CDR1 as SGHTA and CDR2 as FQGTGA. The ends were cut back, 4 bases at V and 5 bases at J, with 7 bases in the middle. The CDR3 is CASSSAGDTQYF. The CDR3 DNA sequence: TGTGCCAGCAGCTCAGCGGGAGATACGCAGTATTTT.

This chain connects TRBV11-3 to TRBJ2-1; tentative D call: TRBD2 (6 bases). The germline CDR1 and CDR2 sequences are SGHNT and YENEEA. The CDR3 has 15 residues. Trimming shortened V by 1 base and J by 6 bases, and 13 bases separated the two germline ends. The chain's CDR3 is CASSLVAGPANEQFF. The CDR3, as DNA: TGTGCCAGCAGCTTAGTGGCGGGACCCGCCAATGAGCAGTTCTTC.

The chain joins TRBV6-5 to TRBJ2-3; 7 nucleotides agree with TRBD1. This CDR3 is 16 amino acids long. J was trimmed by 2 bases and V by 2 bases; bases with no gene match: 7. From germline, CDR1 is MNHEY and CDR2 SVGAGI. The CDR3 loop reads CASSYPTGSSTDTQYF. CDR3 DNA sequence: TGTGCCAGCAGTTACCCGACAGGGTCCTCCACAGATACGCAGTATTTT.

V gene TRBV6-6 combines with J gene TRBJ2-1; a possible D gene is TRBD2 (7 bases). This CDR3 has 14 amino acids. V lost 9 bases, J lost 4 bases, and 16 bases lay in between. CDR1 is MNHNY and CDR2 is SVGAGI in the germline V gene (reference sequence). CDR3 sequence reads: CASSEGGLYNEQFF. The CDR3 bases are TGTGCCAGTTCGGAGGGGGGGTTATACAATGAGCAGTTCTTC.

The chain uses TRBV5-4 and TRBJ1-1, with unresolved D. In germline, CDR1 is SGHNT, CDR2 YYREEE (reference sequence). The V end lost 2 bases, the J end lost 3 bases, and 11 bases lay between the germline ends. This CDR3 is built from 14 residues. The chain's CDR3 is CASSFGNGDTEAFF. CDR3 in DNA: TGTGCCAGCAGCTTCGGTAATGGGGACACTGAAGCTTTCTTT.

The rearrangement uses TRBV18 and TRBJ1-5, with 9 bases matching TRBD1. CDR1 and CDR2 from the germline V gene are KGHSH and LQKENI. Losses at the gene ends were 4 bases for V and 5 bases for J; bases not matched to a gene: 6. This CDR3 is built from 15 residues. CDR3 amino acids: CASSLGTGKHQPQHF. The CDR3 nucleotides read TGTGCCAGCTCACTCGGGACAGGGAAGCATCAGCCCCAGCATTTT.

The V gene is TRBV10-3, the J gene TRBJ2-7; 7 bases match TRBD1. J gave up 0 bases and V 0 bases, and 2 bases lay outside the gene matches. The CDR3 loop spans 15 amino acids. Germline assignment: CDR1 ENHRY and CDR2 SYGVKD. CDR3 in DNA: TGTGCCATCAGTGAGTCGAGGGACAGCTCCTACGAGCAGTACTTC. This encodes CAISESRDSSYEQYF.

The CDR3 reads CASSWADSRYEQYF. The CDR3 DNA sequence: TGCGCCAGCAGCTGGGCCGATAGCAGATACGAGCAGTACTTC. The chain combines TRBV5-1 with TRBJ2-7; D gene ambiguous. Trimming took off 3 bases at V and 4 bases at J, with 14 bases between the two ends. The germline V gene has CDR1 SGHRS and CDR2 YFSETQ. CDR3 length: 14 amino acids.

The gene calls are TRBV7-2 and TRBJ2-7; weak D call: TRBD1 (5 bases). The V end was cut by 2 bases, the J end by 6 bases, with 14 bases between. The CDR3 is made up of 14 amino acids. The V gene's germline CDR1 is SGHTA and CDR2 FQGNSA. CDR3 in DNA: TGTGCCAGCAGCTTAAACGGGCAAAGGGGCGAGCAGTACTTC. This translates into CASSLNGQRGEQYF.

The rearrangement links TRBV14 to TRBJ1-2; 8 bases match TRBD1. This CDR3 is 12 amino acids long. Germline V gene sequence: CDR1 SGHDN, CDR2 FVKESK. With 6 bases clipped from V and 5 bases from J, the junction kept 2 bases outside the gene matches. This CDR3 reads CASRRTGYGYTF. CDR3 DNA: TGTGCCAGCAGGCGGACAGGGTATGGCTACACCTTC. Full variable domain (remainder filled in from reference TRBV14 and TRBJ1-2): EAGVTQFPSHSVIEKGQTVTLRCDPISGHDNLYWYRRVMGKEIKFLLHFVKESKQDESGMPNNRFLAERTGGTYSTLKVQPAELEDSGVYFCASRRTGYGYTFGSGTRLTVV.

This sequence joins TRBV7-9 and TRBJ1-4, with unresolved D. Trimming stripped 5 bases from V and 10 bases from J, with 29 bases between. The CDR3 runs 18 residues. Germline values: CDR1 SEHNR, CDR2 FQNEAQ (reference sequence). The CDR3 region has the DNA TGTGCCAGCAGCGCCATTTCTTCCCCCGGGAAAAAAAGGAGAAAACTGTTTTTT. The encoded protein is CASSAISSPGKKRRKLFF.

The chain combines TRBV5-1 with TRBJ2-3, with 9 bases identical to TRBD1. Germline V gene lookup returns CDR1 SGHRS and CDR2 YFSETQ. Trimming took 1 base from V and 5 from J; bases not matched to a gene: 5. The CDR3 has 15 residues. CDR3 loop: CASSLTGGALDTQYF. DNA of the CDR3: TGCGCCAGCAGCTTGACAGGGGGCGCGTTAGATACGCAGTATTTT.

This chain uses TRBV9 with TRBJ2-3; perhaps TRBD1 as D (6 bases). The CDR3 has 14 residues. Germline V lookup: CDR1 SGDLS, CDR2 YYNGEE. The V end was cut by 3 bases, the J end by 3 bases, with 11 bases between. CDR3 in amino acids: CASSAPGVTDTQYF. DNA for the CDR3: TGTGCCAGCAGCGCCCCAGGGGTAACAGATACGCAGTATTTT.

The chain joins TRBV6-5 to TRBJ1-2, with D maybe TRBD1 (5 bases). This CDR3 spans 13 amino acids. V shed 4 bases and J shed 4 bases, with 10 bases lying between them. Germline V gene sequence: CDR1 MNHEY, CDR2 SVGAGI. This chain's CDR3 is CASSSGTVYGYTF. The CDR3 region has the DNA TGTGCCAGCAGTTCCGGGACGGTCTATGGCTACACCTTC.

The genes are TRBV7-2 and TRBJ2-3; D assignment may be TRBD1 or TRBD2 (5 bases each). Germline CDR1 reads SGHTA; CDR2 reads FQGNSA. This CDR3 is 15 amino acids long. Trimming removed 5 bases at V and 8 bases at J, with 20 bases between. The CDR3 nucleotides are TGTGCCAGCAGCGGGTTAGGACTGGGGGTTGGTACGCAGTATTTT. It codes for CASSGLGLGVGTQYF.

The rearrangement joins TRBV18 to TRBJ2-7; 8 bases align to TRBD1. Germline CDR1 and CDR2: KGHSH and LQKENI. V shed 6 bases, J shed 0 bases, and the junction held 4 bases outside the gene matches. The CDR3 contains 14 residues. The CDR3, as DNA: TGTGCCAGCTCCGGACAGGGAAACTCCTACGAGCAGTACTTC. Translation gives CASSGQGNSYEQYF.

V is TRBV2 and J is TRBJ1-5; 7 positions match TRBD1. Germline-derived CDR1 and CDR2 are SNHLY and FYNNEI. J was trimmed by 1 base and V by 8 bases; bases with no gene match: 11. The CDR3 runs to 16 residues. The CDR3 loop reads CASGRQGLRSNQPQHF. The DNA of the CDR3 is TGTGCCAGCGGCAGACAGGGATTAAGAAGCAATCAGCCCCAGCATTTT. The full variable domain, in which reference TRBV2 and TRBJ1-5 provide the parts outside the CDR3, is EPEVTQTPSHQVTQMGQEVILRCVPISNHLYFYWYRQILGQKVEFLVSFYNNEISEKSEIFDDQFSVERPDGSNFTLKIRSTKLEDSAMYFCASGRQGLRSNQPQHFGDGTRLSIL.

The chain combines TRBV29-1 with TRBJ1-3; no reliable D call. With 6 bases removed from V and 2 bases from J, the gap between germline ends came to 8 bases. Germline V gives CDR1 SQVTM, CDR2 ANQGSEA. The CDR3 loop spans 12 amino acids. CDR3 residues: CSVAPPGNTIYF. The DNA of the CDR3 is TGCAGCGTGGCCCCCCCTGGAAACACCATATATTTT.

The CDR3, as DNA: TGTGCCAGCAGTTTCGGGGGAGTAGGGGCCCCAGCCACTGAAGCTTTCTTT. Protein: CASSFGGVGAPATEAFF. V usage is TRBV27 and J usage is TRBJ1-1, with D perhaps matching TRBD1 (5 bases). The germline CDR1 and CDR2 sequences are MNHEY and SMNVEV (reference sequence). CDR3 length: 17 amino acids. The ends were cut back, 3 bases at V and 4 bases at J, with 21 bases in the middle.

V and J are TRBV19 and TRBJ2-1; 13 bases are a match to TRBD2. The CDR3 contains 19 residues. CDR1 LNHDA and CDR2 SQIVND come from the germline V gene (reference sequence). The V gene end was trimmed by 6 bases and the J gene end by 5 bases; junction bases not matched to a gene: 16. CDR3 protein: CASSTIIHTSGRANNEQFF. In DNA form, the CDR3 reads TGTGCCAGTAGCACAATTATACATACTAGCGGGAGGGCAAACAATGAGCAGTTCTTC.

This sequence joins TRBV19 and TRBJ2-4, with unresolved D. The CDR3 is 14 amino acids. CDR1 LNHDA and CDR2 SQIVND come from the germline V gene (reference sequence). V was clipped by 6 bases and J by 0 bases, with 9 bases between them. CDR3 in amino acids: CASRGGIAKNIQYF. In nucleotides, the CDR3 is TGTGCCAGTAGGGGTGGGATAGCCAAAAACATTCAGTACTTC.